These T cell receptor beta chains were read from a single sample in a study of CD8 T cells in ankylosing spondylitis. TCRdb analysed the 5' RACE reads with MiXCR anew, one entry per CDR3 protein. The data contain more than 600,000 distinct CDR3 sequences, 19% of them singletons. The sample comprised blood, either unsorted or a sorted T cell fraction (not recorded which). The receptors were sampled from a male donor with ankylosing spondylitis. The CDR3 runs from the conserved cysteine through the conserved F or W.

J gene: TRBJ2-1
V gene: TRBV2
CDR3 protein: CASRISSYNEQFF

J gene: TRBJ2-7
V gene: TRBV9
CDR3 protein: CASSVWSGGNEQYF

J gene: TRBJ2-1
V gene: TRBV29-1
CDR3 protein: CSVPTGNEQFF

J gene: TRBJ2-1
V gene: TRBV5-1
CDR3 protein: CATGLGQGYNEQFF

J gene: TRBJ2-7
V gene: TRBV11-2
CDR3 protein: CASSPPDHEQYF

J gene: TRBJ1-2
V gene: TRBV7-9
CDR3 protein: CASSPILRTGGDGYTF

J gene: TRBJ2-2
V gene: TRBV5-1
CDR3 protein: CASSKTSGTNTGELFF

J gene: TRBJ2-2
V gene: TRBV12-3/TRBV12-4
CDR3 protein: CASSFGISGDTGELFF

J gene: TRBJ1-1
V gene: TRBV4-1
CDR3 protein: CASSPLDSNTEAFF

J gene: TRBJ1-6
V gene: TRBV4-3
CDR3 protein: CASSPDRDYNSPLHF

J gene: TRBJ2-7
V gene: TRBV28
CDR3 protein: CASSPDRAAYEQYF

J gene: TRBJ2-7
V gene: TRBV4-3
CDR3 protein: CASSQSSGPTYEQYF

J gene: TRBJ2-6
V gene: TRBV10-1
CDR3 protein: CASSAHGAGTGGPGANVLTF

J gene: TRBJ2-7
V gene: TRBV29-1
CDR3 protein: CSVEAGDGTYEQYF

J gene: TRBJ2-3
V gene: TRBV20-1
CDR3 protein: CSARVGANTDTQYF

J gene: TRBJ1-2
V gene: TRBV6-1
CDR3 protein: CASSEVWSSYGYTF

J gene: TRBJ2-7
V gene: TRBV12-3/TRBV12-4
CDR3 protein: CASSFGLSSYEQYF

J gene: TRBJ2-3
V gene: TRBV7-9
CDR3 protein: CASSLVGSDTQYF

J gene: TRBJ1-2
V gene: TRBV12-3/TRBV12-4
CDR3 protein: CASSLLGAPYYGYTF

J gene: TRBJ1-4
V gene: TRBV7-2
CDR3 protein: CASSLDGRGREEKLFF

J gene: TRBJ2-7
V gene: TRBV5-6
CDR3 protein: CASSRTGGSSYEQYF

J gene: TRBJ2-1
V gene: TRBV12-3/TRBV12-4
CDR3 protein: CASRRTSGIVDEQFF

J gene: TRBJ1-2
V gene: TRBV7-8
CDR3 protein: CASSLGTNPNYGYTF

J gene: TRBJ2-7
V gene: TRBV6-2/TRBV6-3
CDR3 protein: CASNPPGQGNSYEQYF

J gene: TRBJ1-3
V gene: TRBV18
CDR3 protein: CASSRDTSGNTIYF

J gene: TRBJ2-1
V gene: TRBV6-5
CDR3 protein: CASWGNNEQFF

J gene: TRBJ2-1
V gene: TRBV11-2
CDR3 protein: CASSLDYGLAGFDEQFF

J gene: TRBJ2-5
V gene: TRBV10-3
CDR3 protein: CAIRPGQGGAQYF

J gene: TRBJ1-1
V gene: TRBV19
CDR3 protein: CASSKNRQGMRTEAFF

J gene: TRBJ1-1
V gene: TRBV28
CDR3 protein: CASKRGPTLNTEAFF

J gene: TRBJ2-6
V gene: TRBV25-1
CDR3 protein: CASSDPREPGGANVLTF

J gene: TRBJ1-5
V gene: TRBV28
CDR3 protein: CASKGGQPNNQPQHF

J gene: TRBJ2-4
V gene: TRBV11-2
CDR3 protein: CASSTNRGQKNIQYF

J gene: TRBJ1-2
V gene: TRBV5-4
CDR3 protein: CASSFTGSVYGYTF

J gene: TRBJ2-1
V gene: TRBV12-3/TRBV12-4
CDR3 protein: CASSQQDSHSEQFF

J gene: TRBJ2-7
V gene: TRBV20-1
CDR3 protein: CSSRDVERREVSYEQYF

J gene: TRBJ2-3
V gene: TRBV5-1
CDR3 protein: CASSPGLVGNDTQYF

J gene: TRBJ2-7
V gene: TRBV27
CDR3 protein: CASSLLGQGREQYF

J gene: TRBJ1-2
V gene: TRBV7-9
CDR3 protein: CASSFKNFYGYTF

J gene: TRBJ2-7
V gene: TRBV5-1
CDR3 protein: CASSLAGTGTAYEQYF

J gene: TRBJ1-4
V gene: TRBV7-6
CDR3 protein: CASSLTGGSREKLFF

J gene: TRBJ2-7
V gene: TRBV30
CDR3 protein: CAGDENGPEQYF

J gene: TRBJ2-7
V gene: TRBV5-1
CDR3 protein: CASSFLGTTYEQYF

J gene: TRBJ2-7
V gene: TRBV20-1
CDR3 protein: CSAKTPSLEQYF

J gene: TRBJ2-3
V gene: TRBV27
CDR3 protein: CATLRPSTDTQYF

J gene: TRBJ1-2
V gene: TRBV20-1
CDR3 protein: CSARGPGTYGYTF

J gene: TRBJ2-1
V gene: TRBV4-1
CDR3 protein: CASSQVQGLAKLVNEQFF

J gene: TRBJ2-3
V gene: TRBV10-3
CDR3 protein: CAISDLGGGNTQYF

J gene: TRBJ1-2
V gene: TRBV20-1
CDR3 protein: CSARPVDRVRGYTF